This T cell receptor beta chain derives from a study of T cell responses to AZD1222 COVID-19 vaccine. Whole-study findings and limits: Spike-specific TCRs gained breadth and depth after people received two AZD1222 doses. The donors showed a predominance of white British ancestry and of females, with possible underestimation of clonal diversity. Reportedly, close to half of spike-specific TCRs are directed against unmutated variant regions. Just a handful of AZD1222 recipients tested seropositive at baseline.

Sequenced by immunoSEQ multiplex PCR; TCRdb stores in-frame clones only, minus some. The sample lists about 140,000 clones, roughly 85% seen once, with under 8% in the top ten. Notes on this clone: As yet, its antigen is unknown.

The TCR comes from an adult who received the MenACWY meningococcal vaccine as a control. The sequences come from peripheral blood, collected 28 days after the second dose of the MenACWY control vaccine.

In DNA, the CDR3 is TGTGCCACCAGTGAGGGTTTGGGCAATCAGCCCCAGCATTTT. Its translation: CATSEGLGNQPQHF. This chain uses TRBV15 with TRBJ1-5; D gene ambiguous. Germline-derived CDR1 and CDR2 are LNHNV and YYDKDF (reference sequence). The V and J ends lost 6 bases and 2 bases respectively, with 11 bases between them. This CDR3 spans 14 amino acids.